This T cell receptor beta chain was sequenced for a study of shared clonotypes between healthy human individuals. Study results and limitations: Shared clonotypes: about 5% naive CD4, around 3.7% naive CD8, roughly 2.4% memory CD4, roughly 0.4% memory CD8. As a rule, naive subsets had a larger estimated richness than memory subsets.

Remarks on this clone: Its antigen is unknown.

The data were produced by immunoSEQ multiplex PCR, yet TCRdb's version contains in-frame clones alone and is incomplete. This table holds approximately 980,000 clones, roughly 72% found once. Germline assignment: CDR1 MNHEY and CDR2 SVGAGI. There are 12 residues in the CDR3. Trimming left V 6 bases short and J 4 bases short, with 9 bases between. The authors divided CD4+ cells into CD45RA+ naive and CD45RA-negative memory subsets. The V gene is TRBV6-5, the J gene TRBJ1-2; no firm D call. Sequencing was carried out using memory CD4+ T cells sorted from blood. Subset here: CD45RA-negative fraction. The clonotype originates from a young man in good health. The CDR3, as DNA: TGTGCCAGCAGAGGCACCACCTATGGCTACACCTTC. As protein: CASRGTTYGYTF.